Included here is one TCR beta chain sequence, with context. The CDR3 loop spans 14 amino acids. The germline V and J ends were trimmed by 6 bases and 7 bases, with 18 bases remaining between them. CDR1 and CDR2 from the germline V gene are MDHEN and SYDVKM. The table came from immunoSEQ multiplex PCR; TCRdb's copy has only in-frame clones and leaves some out. The table has a few million clones, approximately 95% seen once. The source of the sample is a study of shared clonotypes between healthy human individuals. Study context: CD8 memory received one plate per donor, CD8 naive two, CD4 memory three and CD4 naive three.

The sequence derives from a man aged 18 to 30 in good health. The sequencing input was naive CD4+ T cells sorted from blood. Described subset: CD45RA+ positively selected. This rearrangement joins TRBV28 to TRBJ1-2; D call uncertain. The CDR3 DNA sequence: TGTGCCAGCAGCTCTCGGACGGCGGGGTCTGGCTACACCTTC. This sequence encodes CASSSRTAGSGYTF.